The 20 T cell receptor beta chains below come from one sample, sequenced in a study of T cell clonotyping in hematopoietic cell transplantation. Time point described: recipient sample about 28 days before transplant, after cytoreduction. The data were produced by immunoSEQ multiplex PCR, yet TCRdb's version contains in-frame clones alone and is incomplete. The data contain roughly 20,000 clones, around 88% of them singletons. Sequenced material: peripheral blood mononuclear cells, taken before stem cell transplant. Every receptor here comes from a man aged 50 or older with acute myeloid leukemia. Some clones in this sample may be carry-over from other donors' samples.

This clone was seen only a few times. The CDR3 loop reads CASTKRRSTDTQYF. The CDR3 nucleotides read TGTGCCAGCACAAAACGGAGAAGCACAGATACGCAGTATTTT. The rearrangement uses TRBV28 and TRBJ2-3; no firm D call. CDR3 length equals 14 residues. Deletions cut 7 bases from V and 0 bases from J, with 11 bases between. Looked up from germline, CDR1 is MDHEN and CDR2 is SYDVKM.

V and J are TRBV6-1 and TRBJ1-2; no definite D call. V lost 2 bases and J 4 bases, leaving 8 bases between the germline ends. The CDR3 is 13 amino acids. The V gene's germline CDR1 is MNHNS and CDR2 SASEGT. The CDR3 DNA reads TGTGCCAGCAGTGAATCTGGGCCCTATGGCTACACCTTC. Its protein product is CASSESGPYGYTF.

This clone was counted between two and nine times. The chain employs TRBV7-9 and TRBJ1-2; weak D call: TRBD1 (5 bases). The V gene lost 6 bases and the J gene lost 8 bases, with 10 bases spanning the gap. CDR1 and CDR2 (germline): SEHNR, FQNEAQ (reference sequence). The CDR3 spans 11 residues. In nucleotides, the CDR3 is TGTGCCAGCAGTGTAGGGGTCGGCTACACCTTC. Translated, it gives CASSVGVGYTF.

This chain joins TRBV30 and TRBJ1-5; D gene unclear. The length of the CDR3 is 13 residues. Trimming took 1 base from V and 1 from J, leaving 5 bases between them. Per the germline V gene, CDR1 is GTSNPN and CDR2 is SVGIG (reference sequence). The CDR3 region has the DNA TGTGCCTGGAGTGGGGAGAGCAATCAGCCCCAGCATTTT. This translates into CAWSGESNQPQHF. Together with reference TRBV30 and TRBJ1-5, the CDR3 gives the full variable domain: SQTIHQWPATLVQPVGSPLSLECTVEGTSNPNLYWYRQAAGRGLQLLFYSVGIGQISSEVPQNLSASRPQDRQFILSSKKLLLSDSGFYLCAWSGESNQPQHFGDGTRLSIL.

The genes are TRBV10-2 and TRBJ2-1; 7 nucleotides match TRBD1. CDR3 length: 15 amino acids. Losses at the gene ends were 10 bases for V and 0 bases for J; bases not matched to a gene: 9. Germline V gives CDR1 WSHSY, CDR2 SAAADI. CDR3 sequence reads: CATDDRDSSYNEQFF. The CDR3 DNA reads TGCGCCACCGACGACCGGGACAGCTCCTACAATGAGCAGTTCTTC.

The CDR3 is CASSVGGEGWGEQFF. The CDR3 coding sequence is TGTGCCAGCAGCGTAGGCGGGGAGGGTTGGGGTGAGCAGTTCTTC. V usage is TRBV9 and J usage is TRBJ2-1, with 7 bases fitting TRBD2. Trimming removed 0 bases from V and 9 bases from J; junction bases left unmatched: 9. CDR1 is SGDLS, CDR2 YYNGEE, per germline. CDR3 length: 15 residues.

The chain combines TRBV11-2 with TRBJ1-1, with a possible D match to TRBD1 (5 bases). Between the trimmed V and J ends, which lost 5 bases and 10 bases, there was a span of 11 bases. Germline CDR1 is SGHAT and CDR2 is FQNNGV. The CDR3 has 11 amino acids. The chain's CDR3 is CASSRGLSAFF. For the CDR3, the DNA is TGTGCCAGCAGCCGGGGACTTTCAGCTTTCTTT.

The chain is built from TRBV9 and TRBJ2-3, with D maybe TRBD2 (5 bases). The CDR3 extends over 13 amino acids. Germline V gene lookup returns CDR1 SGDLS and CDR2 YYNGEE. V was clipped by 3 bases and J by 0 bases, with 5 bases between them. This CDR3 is CASSGGSTDTQYF. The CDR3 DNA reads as TGTGCCAGCAGCGGCGGGAGCACAGATACGCAGTATTTT.

This CDR3 reads CASSLTGQGGAAFF. CDR3 nucleotide sequence: TGTGCCAGCAGTTTAACCGGGCAGGGAGGGGCGGCTTTCTTT. The chain couples TRBV27 to TRBJ1-1; possibly TRBD1 for D (5 bases). V dropped 2 bases and J dropped 11 bases, with 18 bases sitting between them. Germline CDR1 MNHEY, CDR2 SMNVEV (reference sequence). There are 14 residues in the CDR3.

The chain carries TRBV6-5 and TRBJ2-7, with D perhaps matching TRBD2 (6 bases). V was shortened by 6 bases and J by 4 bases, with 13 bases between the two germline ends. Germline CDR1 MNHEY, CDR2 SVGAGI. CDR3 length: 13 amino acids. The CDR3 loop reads CASRGGRGYEQYF. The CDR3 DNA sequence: TGTGCCAGCAGGGGGGGTCGGGGGTACGAGCAGTACTTC.

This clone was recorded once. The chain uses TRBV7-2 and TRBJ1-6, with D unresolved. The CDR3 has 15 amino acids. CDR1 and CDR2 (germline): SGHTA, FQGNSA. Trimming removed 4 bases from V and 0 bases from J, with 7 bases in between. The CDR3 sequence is CASSSHSSYNSPLHF. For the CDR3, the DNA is TGTGCCAGCAGCTCTCATAGCTCCTATAATTCACCCCTCCACTTT.

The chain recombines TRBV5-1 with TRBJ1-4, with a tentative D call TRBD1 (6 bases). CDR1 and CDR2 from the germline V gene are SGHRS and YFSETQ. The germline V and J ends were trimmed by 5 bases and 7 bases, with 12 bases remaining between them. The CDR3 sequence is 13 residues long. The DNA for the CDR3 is TGCGCCAGCAGGTTTACAGGGTCTGAAAAACTGTTTTTT. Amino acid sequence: CASRFTGSEKLFF.

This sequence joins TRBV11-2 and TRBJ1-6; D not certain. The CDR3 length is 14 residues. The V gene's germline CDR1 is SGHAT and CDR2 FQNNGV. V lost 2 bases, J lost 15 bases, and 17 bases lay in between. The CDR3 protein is CASSLNPPLSVLHF. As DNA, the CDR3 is TGTGCCAGCAGCTTAAACCCCCCCCTCAGTGTCCTCCACTTT. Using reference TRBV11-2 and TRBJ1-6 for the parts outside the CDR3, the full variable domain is EAGVAQSPRYKIIEKRQSVAFWCNPISGHATLYWYQQILGQGPKLLIQFQNNGVVDDSQLPKDRFSAERLKGVDSTLKIQPAKLEDSAVYLCASSLNPPLSVLHFGNGTRLTVT.

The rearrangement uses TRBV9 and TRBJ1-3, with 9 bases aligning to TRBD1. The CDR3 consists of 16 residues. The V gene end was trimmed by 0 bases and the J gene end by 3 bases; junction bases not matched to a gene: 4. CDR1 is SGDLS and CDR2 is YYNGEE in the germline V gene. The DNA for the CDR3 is TGTGCCAGCAGCGTAGGAGGGACAGGGATTGGAAACACCATATATTTT. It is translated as CASSVGGTGIGNTIYF.

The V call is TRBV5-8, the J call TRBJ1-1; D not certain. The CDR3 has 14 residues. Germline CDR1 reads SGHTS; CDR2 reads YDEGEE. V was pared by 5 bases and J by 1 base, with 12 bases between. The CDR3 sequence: CASSLLPGNTEAFF. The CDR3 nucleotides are TGTGCCAGCAGTCTACTCCCGGGGAACACTGAAGCTTTCTTT.

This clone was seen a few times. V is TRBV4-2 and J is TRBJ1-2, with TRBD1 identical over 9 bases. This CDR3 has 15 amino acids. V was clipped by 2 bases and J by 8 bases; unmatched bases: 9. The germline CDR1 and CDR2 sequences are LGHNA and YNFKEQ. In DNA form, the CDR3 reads TGTGCCAGCAGCCAACCTACAGGGGGCGGGGAGGGCTACACCTTC. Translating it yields CASSQPTGGGEGYTF.

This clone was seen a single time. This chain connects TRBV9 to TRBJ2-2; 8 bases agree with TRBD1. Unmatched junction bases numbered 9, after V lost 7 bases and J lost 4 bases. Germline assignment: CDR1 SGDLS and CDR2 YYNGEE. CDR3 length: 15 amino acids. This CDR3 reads CASGQGADGTGELFF. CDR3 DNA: TGTGCCAGCGGGCAGGGGGCCGATGGCACCGGGGAGCTGTTTTTT.

The DNA for the CDR3 is TGTGCCAGCAGAGGACAGGGGAACACTGAAGCTTTCTTT. Translating it yields CASRGQGNTEAFF. V usage is TRBV28 and J usage is TRBJ1-1, with 8 bases matching TRBD1. The CDR3 covers 13 residues. Looked up from germline, CDR1 is MDHEN and CDR2 is SYDVKM. With 6 bases clipped from V and 1 base from J, the junction kept 1 base outside the gene matches.

For the CDR3, the DNA is TGTGCCAGCAGCTCAAACACCAGGATGGAGACCCAGTACTTC. Its protein product is CASSSNTRMETQYF. The chain uses TRBV7-8 and TRBJ2-5; D ambiguous. The V gene's germline CDR1 is SGHVS and CDR2 FQNEAQ. The CDR3 is made up of 14 amino acids. V was trimmed by 4 bases and J by 5 bases, leaving 14 bases between them.

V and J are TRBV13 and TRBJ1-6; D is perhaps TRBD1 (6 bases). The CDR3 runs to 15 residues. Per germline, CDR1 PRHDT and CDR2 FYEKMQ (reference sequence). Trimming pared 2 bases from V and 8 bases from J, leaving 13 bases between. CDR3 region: CASSLNWGRDSPLHF. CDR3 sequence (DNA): TGTGCCAGCAGCTTAAATTGGGGGCGCGATTCACCCCTCCACTTT.